This TCR beta chain was sequenced in a study of T cell responses to AZD1222 COVID-19 vaccine. This CDR3 spans 14 amino acids. With 1 base removed from V and 5 bases from J, the gap between germline ends came to 9 bases. Germline lookup yields CDR1 MGHRA and CDR2 YSYEKL. Study-level points and caveats: Donors were chiefly white British, with a greater number of females, and clonal diversity was perhaps underestimated.

Points on this clone: Its antigen is not identified.

Data came from immunoSEQ multiplex PCR; TCRdb stores just in-frame clones and leaves some out. The data show roughly 120,000 clones, about 91% seen once. The source material was peripheral blood, sampled on day 0 of AZD1222 vaccination. The chain employs TRBV4-1 and TRBJ2-1; TRBD2 is a possible D gene (6 bases). The clonotype comes from an adult in good health. CDR3 coding DNA: TGCGCCAGCAGCCAAGGTCGGAGGGACAATGAGCAGTTCTTC. Protein: CASSQGRRDNEQFF.